This T cell receptor (beta chain) was identified during a study of blood T cell repertoires in COVID-19. Seattle-derived patients entered the study during active infection and were followed longitudinally. The protocol was immunoSEQ multiplex PCR, while the TCRdb copy is restricted to in-frame clones and leaves out a portion. The table shows 220,000 or so clones, with about 88% occurring only once. Germline CDR1 and CDR2: LNHDA and SQIVND (reference sequence). The CDR3 consists of 15 residues. Trimming took 5 bases from V and 6 from J; bases not matched to a gene: 4. The source is a woman in her 50s with COVID-19, enrolled during active disease. Sequenced input: peripheral blood. This rearrangement joins TRBV19 to TRBJ2-1, with 13 bases identical to TRBD2. CDR3 DNA sequence: TGTGCCAGTAGTTTCGGACTAGCGGGGGTCAATGAGCAGTTCTTC. This sequence encodes CASSFGLAGVNEQFF.